These 6 T cell receptor beta chains share one sample of origin, sequenced in a study of T-cell memory formation after mild COVID-19. MiXCR was run by TCRdb on the 5' RACE reads, yielding one entry per CDR3 protein. The sample shows some 70,000 distinct CDR3 sequences, roughly a sixth of them seen only once. Sequencing used PBMCs or a T cell subset sorted from them (not recorded which). The receptors were sampled from an adult woman who had mild COVID-19 (a few samples of this study predate the infection). Cell type and time point are not known.

This clonotype was observed many times. The J gene is TRBJ2-3, the V gene TRBV7-9; D gene unclear. The CDR3 spans 13 residues. The germline V and J ends were trimmed by 5 bases and 3 bases, with 9 bases remaining between them. Looked up from germline, CDR1 is SEHNR and CDR2 is FQNEAQ (reference sequence). CDR3 sequence (DNA): TGTGCCAGCAGCCTCCTCGGGACAGATACGCAGTATTTT. It specifies CASSLLGTDTQYF.

The chain employs TRBV7-3 and TRBJ1-1, with TRBD1 identical over 7 bases. The germline gives CDR1 SGHTA, CDR2 FQGTGA. V was clipped by 1 base and J by 4 bases; unmatched bases: 9. The CDR3 has 16 amino acids. CDR3 DNA sequence: TGTGCCAGCAGCTTAATGGGCACAGGGGCAGCCACTGAAGCTTTCTTT. The encoded protein is CASSLMGTGAATEAFF.

This clonotype was counted between two and nine times. The CDR3 DNA reads as TGCAGTGCTATCAAGCGGGAGGCCCCTCAAGAGACCCAGTACTTC. Its protein is CSAIKREAPQETQYF. The rearrangement links TRBV20-1 to TRBJ2-5, with 9 bases identical to TRBD2. The CDR3 has 15 residues. CDR1 DFQATT and CDR2 SNEGSKA come from the germline V gene (reference sequence). V was pared by 4 bases and J by 2 bases, with 8 bases of the junction left unmatched.

The chain's CDR3 is CASSSVAGGEKETQYF. CDR3 nucleotides: TGTGCCAGCAGCTCAGTAGCGGGAGGGGAAAAAGAGACCCAGTACTTC. The V call is TRBV7-3, the J call TRBJ2-5, with 11 nucleotides matching TRBD2. The V and J ends lost 4 bases and 3 bases, in that order; junction bases with no gene match: 7. Germline CDR1 and CDR2: SGHTA and FQGTGA. This CDR3 comprises 16 residues.

The table lists this clonotype with a count of one. CDR3 in amino acids: CASSGTDYQETQYF. The CDR3 bases are TGTGCCAGCAGCGGAACGGACTACCAAGAGACCCAGTACTTC. The V call is TRBV9, the J call TRBJ2-5; D is perhaps TRBD2 (5 bases). With 3 bases removed from V and 0 bases from J, the gap between germline ends came to 9 bases. This CDR3 is 14 amino acids long. Germline V gene data show CDR1 as SGDLS and CDR2 as YYNGEE.

The rearrangement joins TRBV4-1 to TRBJ1-1; the D is unclear. Germline-derived CDR1 and CDR2 are MGHRA and YSYEKL. CDR3 length equals 13 residues. V lost 3 bases and J 2 bases, leaving 7 bases between the germline ends. This chain's CDR3 is CASSHTINTEAFF. DNA of the CDR3: TGCGCCAGCAGCCACACGATTAACACTGAAGCTTTCTTT.